This TCR beta chain was observed in a study of CD8+CD57+ T cells in acquired aplastic anemia. General observations from the study: Between patients and controls, CD8+ Simpson's diversity did not vary significantly. The same twenty-nine CD8+ CDR3 sequences occurred in patients and in controls.

Individuals selected for sequencing had exhibited CD8+CD57+ cell expansion on flow cytometry. The patients, all of them, had severe acquired aplastic anemia. Prior therapy had not been administered to any patient at the time of blood sampling. TCR beta VDJ and CDR3 were profiled, and genomic DNA was the template. TCRdb reprocessed the reads via MiXCR and lists one record per CDR3 protein. This sample carries about 98,000 distinct CDR3 sequences, roughly 70% of them seen once, and the ten largest clones take over 55%. This clonotype was detected a few times. Its target is unknown. The TCR sequence derives from a human donor with aplastic anemia. The specimen was sorted CD4+, CD8+, or CD8+CD57+ T cells (not recorded which) from PBMCs.

The CDR3 protein is CSARWEISYEQYF. CDR3 sequence (DNA): TGCAGTGCTAGATGGGAGATATCCTACGAGCAGTACTTC. The chain uses TRBV20-1 and TRBJ2-7; D perhaps matches TRBD2 (5 bases). The germline CDR1 and CDR2 sequences are DFQATT and SNEGSKA (reference sequence). The germline V and J ends were trimmed by 2 bases and 1 base, with 9 bases remaining between them. There are 13 residues in the CDR3.